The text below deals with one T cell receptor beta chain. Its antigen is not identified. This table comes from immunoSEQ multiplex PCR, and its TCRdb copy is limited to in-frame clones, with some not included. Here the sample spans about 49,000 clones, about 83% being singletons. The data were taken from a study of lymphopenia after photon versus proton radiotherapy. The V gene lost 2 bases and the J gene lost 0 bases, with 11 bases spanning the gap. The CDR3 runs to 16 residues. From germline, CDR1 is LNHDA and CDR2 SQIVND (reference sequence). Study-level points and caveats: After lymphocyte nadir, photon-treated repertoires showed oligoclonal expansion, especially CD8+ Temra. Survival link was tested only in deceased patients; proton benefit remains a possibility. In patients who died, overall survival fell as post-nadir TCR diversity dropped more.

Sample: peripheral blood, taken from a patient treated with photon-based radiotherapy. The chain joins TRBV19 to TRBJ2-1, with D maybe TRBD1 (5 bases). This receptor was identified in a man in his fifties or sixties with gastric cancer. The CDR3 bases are TGTGCCAGTAGTATACAGGGCATTAGCTCCTACAATGAGCAGTTCTTC. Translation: CASSIQGISSYNEQFF.